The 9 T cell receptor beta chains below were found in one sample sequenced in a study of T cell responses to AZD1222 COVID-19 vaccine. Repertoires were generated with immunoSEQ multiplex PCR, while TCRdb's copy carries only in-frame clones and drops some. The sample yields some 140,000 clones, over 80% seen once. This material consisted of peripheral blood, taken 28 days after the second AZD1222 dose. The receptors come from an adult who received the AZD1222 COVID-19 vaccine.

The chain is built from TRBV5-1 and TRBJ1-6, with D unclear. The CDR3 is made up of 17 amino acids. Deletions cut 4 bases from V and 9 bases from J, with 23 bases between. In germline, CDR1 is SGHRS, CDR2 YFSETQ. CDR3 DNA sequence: TGCGCCAGCAGCCCGCTCCCCGGCCGACTACCGGGTTCACCCCTCCACTTT. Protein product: CASSPLPGRLPGSPLHF.

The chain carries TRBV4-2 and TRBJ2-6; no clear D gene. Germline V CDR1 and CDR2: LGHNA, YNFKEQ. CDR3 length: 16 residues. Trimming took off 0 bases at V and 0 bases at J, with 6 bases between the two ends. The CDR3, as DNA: TGTGCCAGCAGCCAAGATATAAGCTCTGGGGCCAACGTCCTGACTTTC. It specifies CASSQDISSGANVLTF.

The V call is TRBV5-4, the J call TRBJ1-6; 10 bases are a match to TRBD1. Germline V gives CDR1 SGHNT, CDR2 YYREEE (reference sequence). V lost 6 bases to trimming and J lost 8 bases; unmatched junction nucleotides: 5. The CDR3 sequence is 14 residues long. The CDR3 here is CASTRQGADSPLHF. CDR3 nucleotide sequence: TGTGCCAGCACCCGACAGGGGGCCGATTCACCCCTCCACTTT.

In DNA, the CDR3 is TGTGCCAGCAGCCCGCGTCAGGGGGAGACCCAGTACTTC. The encoded protein is CASSPRQGETQYF. V is TRBV7-9 and J is TRBJ2-5; TRBD1 might be the D (6 bases). This CDR3 contains 13 residues. V gave up 5 bases and J gave up 5 bases, with 12 bases separating them. Germline V CDR1 and CDR2: SEHNR, FQNEAQ (reference sequence).

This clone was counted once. CDR3 loop: CASSQKDRGPWPQHF. The DNA for the CDR3 is TGTGCCAGCAGTCAAAAGGACAGGGGTCCTTGGCCCCAGCATTTT. The chain employs TRBV2 and TRBJ1-5; 9 bases match TRBD1. Germline lookup yields CDR1 SNHLY and CDR2 FYNNEI. The CDR3 is 15 amino acids. The V and J ends lost 5 bases and 9 bases, in that order; junction bases with no gene match: 11.

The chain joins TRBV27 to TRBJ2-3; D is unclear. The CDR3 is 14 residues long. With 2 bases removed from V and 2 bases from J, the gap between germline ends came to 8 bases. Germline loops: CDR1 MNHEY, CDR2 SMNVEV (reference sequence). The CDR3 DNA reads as TGTGCCAGCAGTTTACGCGACTCCACAGATACGCAGTATTTT. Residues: CASSLRDSTDTQYF.

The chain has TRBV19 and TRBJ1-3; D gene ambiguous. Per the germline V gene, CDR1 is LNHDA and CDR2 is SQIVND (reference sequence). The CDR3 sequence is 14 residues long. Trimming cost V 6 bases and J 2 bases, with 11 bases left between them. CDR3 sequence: CASSASAAGNTIYF. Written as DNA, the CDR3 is TGTGCCAGTAGCGCCAGTGCTGCTGGAAACACCATATATTTT.

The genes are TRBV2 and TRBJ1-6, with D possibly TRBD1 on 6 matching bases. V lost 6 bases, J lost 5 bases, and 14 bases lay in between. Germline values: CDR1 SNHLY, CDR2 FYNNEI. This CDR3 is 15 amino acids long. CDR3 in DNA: TGTGCCAGCAGAGAGTGGGGGCGGAATAATTCACCCCTCCACTTT. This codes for CASREWGRNNSPLHF. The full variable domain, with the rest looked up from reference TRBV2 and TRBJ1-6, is EPEVTQTPSHQVTQMGQEVILRCVPISNHLYFYWYRQILGQKVEFLVSFYNNEISEKSEIFDDQFSVERPDGSNFTLKIRSTKLEDSAMYFCASREWGRNNSPLHFGNGTRLTVT.

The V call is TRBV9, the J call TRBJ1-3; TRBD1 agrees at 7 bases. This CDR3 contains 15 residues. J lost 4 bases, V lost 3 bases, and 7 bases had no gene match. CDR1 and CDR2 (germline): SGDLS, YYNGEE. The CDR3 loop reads CASSARQGAGNTIYF. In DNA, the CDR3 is TGTGCCAGCAGCGCGCGACAGGGTGCAGGAAACACCATATATTTT.